Presented here are 14 T cell receptor beta chains from one specimen sequenced in a study of T-cell reconstitution after alpha-beta-depleted transplantation in children (dated by TCRdb to the mid-2010s). Library preparation used PCR. The sample was run on an Illumina HiSeq 2500. To normalize quantification of the TCRbeta repertoire, the TCR libraries were built with molecular barcoding that relied on unique molecular identifiers. The public reads were reanalyzed by TCRdb: fastp trimming at Q25, MiXCR alignment, in-frame beta chains only. Merged by CDR3 protein, the rows form single entries marked with the most common genes and DNA. The table for this sample lists 380,000 or so distinct CDR3 sequences; less than 15% of them were counted only once. The top ten clones comprise 4.3% of the sample. Sequencing was performed on PBMCs, taken from the stem cell graft. These receptors were collected from a human donor who donated a stem cell graft to a child with Fanconi anemia.

This clonotype showed up many times. This chain joins TRBV12-3 or TRBV12-4 and TRBJ2-3, with 8 positions matching TRBD2. CDR3 length: 13 residues. V gave up 2 bases and J gave up 5 bases; unmatched junction bases: 0. CDR3 loop: CASSLSGGDTQYF. Here the CDR3 DNA reads TGTGCCAGCAGTTTAAGCGGGGGAGATACGCAGTATTTT.

This clonotype has a count of ten or more. The V gene is TRBV25-1, the J gene TRBJ2-1, with 8 bases aligning to TRBD2. Trimming cost V 2 bases and J 4 bases; bases outside gene matches: 4. The CDR3 consists of 15 residues. Germline CDR1 MGHDK, CDR2 SYGVNS. CDR3 sequence reads: CASSESGGRYNEQFF. In DNA form, the CDR3 reads TGTGCCAGCAGTGAAAGCGGGGGACGATACAATGAGCAGTTCTTC. The entire variable domain, with the rest obtained from reference TRBV25-1 and TRBJ2-1, is as follows: EADIYQTPRYLVIGTGKKITLECSQTMGHDKMYWYQQDPGMELHLIHYSYGVNSTEKGDLSSESTVSRIRTEHFPLTLESARPSHTSQYLCASSESGGRYNEQFFGPGTRLTVL.

The table lists this clonotype with a few counts. The V call is TRBV11-1, the J call TRBJ2-1; 9 bases fit TRBD1. The CDR3 contains 18 residues. Germline CDR1 SGHAT, CDR2 FQDESV (reference sequence). V gave up 5 bases and J gave up 5 bases; unmatched junction bases: 16. The DNA of the CDR3 is TGTGCCAGCAGCGCCAGTCGGGGACAGGGCCCTTTCAACAATGAGCAGTTCTTC. It is translated as CASSASRGQGPFNNEQFF.

V is TRBV21-1 and J is TRBJ1-3. TRBV21-1 is given as a pseudogene. The CDR3 length is 19 residues. CDR3 in amino acids: CASSSNRDFWDASGNTIYF. In nucleotides, the CDR3 is TGTGCCAGCAGCTCCAACCGGGACTTCTGGGACGCCTCTGGAAACACCATATATTTT.

This clonotype was recorded many times. The chain recombines TRBV5-6 with TRBJ2-3, with TRBD1 identical over 8 bases. This CDR3 region has 15 residues. The trim removed 3 bases at V and 1 base at J, leaving 4 bases unmatched. Germline CDR1 reads SGHDT; CDR2 reads YYEEEE. The CDR3 nucleotides are TGTGCCAGCAGCTCGGGACAGGCGGGCACAGATACGCAGTATTTT. It specifies CASSSGQAGTDTQYF.

The rearrangement links TRBV27 to TRBJ2-2; 12 bases line up with TRBD1. The germline V gene encodes CDR1 MNHEY and CDR2 SMNVEV (reference sequence). The CDR3 has 19 residues. Trimming removed 5 bases from V and 1 base from J; junction bases left unmatched: 11. CDR3 DNA: TGTGCCAGCAGTCCTCTCCTGGGACAGGGGGCATTGAACACCGGGGAGCTGTTTTTT. Amino acids: CASSPLLGQGALNTGELFF.

This clonotype was counted at least ten times. The gene calls are TRBV6-2 or TRBV6-3 and TRBJ1-1, with D possibly TRBD1 on 5 matching bases. Trimming took 4 bases from V and 0 from J, leaving 12 bases between them. CDR1 and CDR2 from the germline V gene are MNHEY and SVGEGT. The CDR3 runs 15 residues. This CDR3 reads CASSSGGFMNTEAFF. The DNA of the CDR3 is TGTGCCAGCAGTTCCGGGGGGTTTATGAACACTGAAGCTTTCTTT.

A few counts support this clonotype. V gene TRBV18 combines with J gene TRBJ1-4, with D maybe TRBD1 (5 bases). V was pared by 0 bases and J by 5 bases, with 13 bases between. Germline V gene lookup returns CDR1 KGHSH and CDR2 LQKENI. This CDR3 has 16 residues. The CDR3 DNA reads as TGTGCCAGCTCACCACCGTCCAGGGACCCGAATGAAAAACTGTTTTTT. Its protein is CASSPPSRDPNEKLFF.

The rearrangement joins TRBV4-2 to TRBJ2-1; D is unresolved. The V end lost 0 bases, the J end lost 6 bases, and 12 bases lay between the germline ends. This CDR3 is built from 15 residues. Germline-derived CDR1 and CDR2 are LGHNA and YNFKEQ. As DNA, the CDR3 is TGTGCCAGCAGCCAAGATCCCCGGAGCTTCAATGAGCAGTTCTTC. Its translation is CASSQDPRSFNEQFF.

The V gene is TRBV15, the J gene TRBJ1-1; D may be TRBD1 (5 bases). This CDR3 has 12 residues. CDR1 and CDR2 from the germline V gene are LNHNV and YYDKDF (reference sequence). In nucleotides, the CDR3 is TGTGCGGCTGGGGGAGCGAACACTGAAGCTTTCTTT. Its translation: CAAGGANTEAFF.

Comments on this clonotype: Compared with germline, one end of the junction differs, possibly owing to a read error. The V call is TRBV20-1, the J call TRBJ1-5, with 9 bases aligning to TRBD1. Germline V lookup: CDR1 DFQATT, CDR2 SNEGSKA (reference sequence). This CDR3 comprises 18 residues. The CDR3 protein is CCARSTGGAQYSNQPQHF. The CDR3 bases are TGCTGTGCTAGAAGCACAGGGGGCGCCCAGTATAGCAATCAGCCCCAGCATTTT.

This clonotype was observed a few times. The J gene is TRBJ2-5, the V gene TRBV5-8, with TRBD1 matching 7 bases. The CDR3 length is 13 residues. J lost 4 bases, V lost 2 bases, and 2 bases had no gene match. Germline V gene sequence: CDR1 SGHTS, CDR2 YDEGEE. The CDR3: CASSFRDRETQYF. The CDR3 nucleotides are TGTGCCAGCAGCTTTCGGGACAGAGAGACCCAGTACTTC. The variable domain in full, completed from reference TRBV5-8 and TRBJ2-5, reads EAGVTQSPTHLIKTRGQQATLRCSPISGHTSVYWYQQALGLGLQFLLWYDEGEERNRGNFPPRFSGRQFPNYSSELNVNALELEDSALYLCASSFRDRETQYFGPGTRLLVL.

This chain connects TRBV28 to TRBJ2-1; D is unclear. CDR1 is MDHEN, CDR2 SYDVKM, per germline. The CDR3 is made up of 15 amino acids. Trimming took 9 bases from V and 7 from J, leaving 22 bases between them. CDR3 sequence reads: CARGLGPLCRNEQFF. The CDR3, as DNA: TGTGCCAGGGGCCTCGGGCCACTCTGCCGGAATGAGCAGTTCTTC. Drawing the rest from reference TRBV28 and TRBJ2-1, the complete variable domain is DVKVTQSSRYLVKRTGEKVFLECVQDMDHENMFWYRQDPGLGLRLIYFSYDVKMKEKGDIPEGYSVSREKKERFSLILESASTNQTSMYLCARGLGPLCRNEQFFGPGTRLTVL.

V is TRBV24-1 and J is TRBJ2-5; TRBD2 might be the D (7 bases). With 9 bases removed from V and 1 base from J, the gap between germline ends came to 14 bases. Germline CDR1 is KGHDR and CDR2 is SFDVKD. CDR3 size: 14 residues. CDR3 amino acids: CATSVGGPQETQYF. For the CDR3, the DNA is TGTGCCACCTCAGTGGGGGGGCCCCAAGAGACCCAGTACTTC.